The 14 T cell receptor beta chains given below trace back to one sample, sequenced in a study of cytomegalovirus exposure and HLA in healthy donors. The PCR contained 60 Vbeta and 13 Jbeta primers. Some clones are missing from TCRdb's copy, which holds only in-frame ones; the method was immunoSEQ multiplex PCR. The data show 150,000 to 250,000 clones, and the top ten clones hold almost 0.75%. The sequenced sample was PBMCs. The receptors originated from a boy aged 5-17 years in good health and CMV-seronegative.

The chain combines TRBV7-9 with TRBJ1-2, with 9 bases lining up with TRBD1. Germline CDR1 is SEHNR and CDR2 is FQNEAQ (reference sequence). The CDR3 totals 13 residues. After removal of 3 bases from V and 7 bases from J, the junction contained 3 bases not matched to a gene. The CDR3 coding sequence is TGTGCCAGCAGCTTTTACAGGGGGCCTGGCTACACCTTC. It specifies CASSFYRGPGYTF.

The chain is built from TRBV2 and TRBJ2-1; TRBD2 matches at 8 bases. This CDR3 region has 13 residues. Looked up from germline, CDR1 is SNHLY and CDR2 is FYNNEI. The V and J ends lost 8 bases and 8 bases, in that order; junction bases with no gene match: 8. In DNA, the CDR3 is TGTGCCAGCGCCCCCCCGCGGGAGGATGAGCAGTTCTTC. Translated, it gives CASAPPREDEQFF. The full variable domain, its missing parts supplied by reference TRBV2 and TRBJ2-1, is EPEVTQTPSHQVTQMGQEVILRCVPISNHLYFYWYRQILGQKVEFLVSFYNNEISEKSEIFDDQFSVERPDGSNFTLKIRSTKLEDSAMYFCASAPPREDEQFFGPGTRLTVL.

The chain uses TRBV11-3 and TRBJ2-7; a weak D match, TRBD1 (6 bases). The CDR3 covers 16 residues. From germline, CDR1 is SGHNT and CDR2 YENEEA. Trimming pared 1 base from V and 0 bases from J, leaving 13 bases between. In nucleotides, the CDR3 is TGTGCCAGCAGCTTAGGCGGCAGGGGAAACTCCTACGAGCAGTACTTC. Translating it yields CASSLGGRGNSYEQYF.

This chain joins TRBV28 and TRBJ2-2, with D perhaps matching TRBD1 (6 bases). This CDR3 contains 15 residues. CDR1 is MDHEN and CDR2 is SYDVKM in the germline V gene. Trimming cost V 8 bases and J 3 bases, with 16 bases left between them. CDR3 sequence reads: CASRGRTEDTGELFF. CDR3 nucleotides: TGTGCCAGCCGGGGTAGGACAGAAGACACCGGGGAGCTGTTTTTT.

The rearrangement joins TRBV19 to TRBJ2-5, with 12 bases aligning to TRBD2. Germline CDR1 is LNHDA and CDR2 is SQIVND (reference sequence). This CDR3 comprises 16 residues. Trimming removed 4 bases from V and 1 base from J; junction bases left unmatched: 4. DNA for the CDR3: TGTGCCAGTAGTAAAGGACTAGCGGGGACCCAAGAGACCCAGTACTTC. Translated, it gives CASSKGLAGTQETQYF.

The V and J genes are TRBV30 and TRBJ1-1; 7 nucleotides line up with TRBD1. The junction had 11 bases not matched to a gene; V was cut back by 4 bases and J by 0 bases. This CDR3 has 16 amino acids. Germline CDR1 is GTSNPN and CDR2 is SVGIG (reference sequence). CDR3 nucleotide sequence: TGTGCCTGGACGCCCGCACAGGGGAAGGTGAACACTGAAGCTTTCTTT. Protein product: CAWTPAQGKVNTEAFF. Filled out from reference TRBV30 and TRBJ1-1, the complete variable domain reads SQTIHQWPATLVQPVGSPLSLECTVEGTSNPNLYWYRQAAGRGLQLLFYSVGIGQISSEVPQNLSASRPQDRQFILSSKKLLLSDSGFYLCAWTPAQGKVNTEAFFGQGTRLTVV.

The V and J genes are TRBV6-6 and TRBJ2-7; tentative D call: TRBD1 (5 bases). The CDR3 totals 14 residues. V lost 6 bases, J lost 2 bases, and 14 bases lay in between. The V gene's germline CDR1 is MNHNY and CDR2 SVGAGI (reference sequence). CDR3 sequence: CASRRPDTTYEQYF. CDR3 in DNA: TGTGCCAGCAGAAGGCCGGACACGACCTACGAGCAGTACTTC.

This rearrangement joins TRBV6-1 to TRBJ1-1; no reliable D call. The V gene's germline CDR1 is MNHNS and CDR2 SASEGT. V gave up 1 base and J gave up 2 bases, with 8 bases separating them. This CDR3 has 14 amino acids. The DNA for the CDR3 is TGTGCCAGCAGTGAAGGAGGAGTTAACACTGAAGCTTTCTTT. It translates to CASSEGGVNTEAFF.

This sequence joins TRBV6-5 and TRBJ2-1; D ambiguous. The germline V gene has CDR1 MNHEY and CDR2 SVGAGI. CDR3 length: 12 residues. The V and J ends lost 6 bases and 0 bases respectively, with 3 bases between them. The CDR3 spells CASRRSYNEQFF. CDR3 in DNA: TGTGCCAGCAGGCGCTCCTACAATGAGCAGTTCTTC.

The V call is TRBV28, the J call TRBJ1-6, with a weak D call TRBD1 (5 bases). CDR3 length: 15 amino acids. CDR1 and CDR2 from the germline V gene are MDHEN and SYDVKM. V shed 7 bases and J shed 10 bases, with 20 bases lying between them. CDR3 sequence: CASNPLGGSLSPLHF. For the CDR3, the DNA is TGTGCCAGCAACCCGTTGGGGGGGAGCTTGTCACCCCTCCACTTT.

V gene TRBV15 combines with J gene TRBJ2-5, with D tentatively TRBD1 (6 bases). Germline V gene data show CDR1 as LNHNV and CDR2 as YYDKDF (reference sequence). With 3 bases removed from V and 5 bases from J, the gap between germline ends came to 13 bases. This CDR3 is built from 14 residues. CDR3 nucleotide sequence: TGTGCCACCAGCAGCCACAGGGCTGAGGAGACCCAGTACTTC. It is translated as CATSSHRAEETQYF.

V gene TRBV5-1 combines with J gene TRBJ1-1; tentative D call: TRBD1 (6 bases). Germline values: CDR1 SGHRS, CDR2 YFSETQ. The CDR3 consists of 15 residues. V was shortened by 1 base and J by 4 bases, with 14 bases between the two germline ends. The CDR3 sequence: CASSLLAQGSTEAFF. The DNA for the CDR3 is TGCGCCAGCAGCTTGTTGGCGCAGGGGAGCACTGAAGCTTTCTTT. Full variable domain (missing parts from reference TRBV5-1 and TRBJ1-1): KAGVTQTPRYLIKTRGQQVTLSCSPISGHRSVSWYQQTPGQGLQFLFEYFSETQRNKGNFPGRFSGRQFSNSRSEMNVSTLELGDSALYLCASSLLAQGSTEAFFGQGTRLTVV.

The chain carries TRBV7-2 and TRBJ1-1; D unresolved. Per the germline V gene, CDR1 is SGHTA and CDR2 is FQGNSA. The CDR3 is 14 amino acids. With 2 bases removed from V and 1 base from J, the gap between germline ends came to 8 bases. The CDR3 DNA is TGTGCCAGCAGCTTACGTCCTAGGAACACTGAAGCTTTCTTT. Protein sequence: CASSLRPRNTEAFF.

The chain joins TRBV28 to TRBJ2-5; TRBD2 matches at 12 bases. The germline V gene has CDR1 MDHEN and CDR2 SYDVKM. V shed 2 bases and J 4 bases; nucleotides not matched to a gene: 8. The CDR3 is 17 amino acids. This CDR3 is CASSLTASGGALETQYF. CDR3 bases: TGTGCCAGCAGTTTAACGGCTAGCGGGGGGGCCTTAGAGACCCAGTACTTC.